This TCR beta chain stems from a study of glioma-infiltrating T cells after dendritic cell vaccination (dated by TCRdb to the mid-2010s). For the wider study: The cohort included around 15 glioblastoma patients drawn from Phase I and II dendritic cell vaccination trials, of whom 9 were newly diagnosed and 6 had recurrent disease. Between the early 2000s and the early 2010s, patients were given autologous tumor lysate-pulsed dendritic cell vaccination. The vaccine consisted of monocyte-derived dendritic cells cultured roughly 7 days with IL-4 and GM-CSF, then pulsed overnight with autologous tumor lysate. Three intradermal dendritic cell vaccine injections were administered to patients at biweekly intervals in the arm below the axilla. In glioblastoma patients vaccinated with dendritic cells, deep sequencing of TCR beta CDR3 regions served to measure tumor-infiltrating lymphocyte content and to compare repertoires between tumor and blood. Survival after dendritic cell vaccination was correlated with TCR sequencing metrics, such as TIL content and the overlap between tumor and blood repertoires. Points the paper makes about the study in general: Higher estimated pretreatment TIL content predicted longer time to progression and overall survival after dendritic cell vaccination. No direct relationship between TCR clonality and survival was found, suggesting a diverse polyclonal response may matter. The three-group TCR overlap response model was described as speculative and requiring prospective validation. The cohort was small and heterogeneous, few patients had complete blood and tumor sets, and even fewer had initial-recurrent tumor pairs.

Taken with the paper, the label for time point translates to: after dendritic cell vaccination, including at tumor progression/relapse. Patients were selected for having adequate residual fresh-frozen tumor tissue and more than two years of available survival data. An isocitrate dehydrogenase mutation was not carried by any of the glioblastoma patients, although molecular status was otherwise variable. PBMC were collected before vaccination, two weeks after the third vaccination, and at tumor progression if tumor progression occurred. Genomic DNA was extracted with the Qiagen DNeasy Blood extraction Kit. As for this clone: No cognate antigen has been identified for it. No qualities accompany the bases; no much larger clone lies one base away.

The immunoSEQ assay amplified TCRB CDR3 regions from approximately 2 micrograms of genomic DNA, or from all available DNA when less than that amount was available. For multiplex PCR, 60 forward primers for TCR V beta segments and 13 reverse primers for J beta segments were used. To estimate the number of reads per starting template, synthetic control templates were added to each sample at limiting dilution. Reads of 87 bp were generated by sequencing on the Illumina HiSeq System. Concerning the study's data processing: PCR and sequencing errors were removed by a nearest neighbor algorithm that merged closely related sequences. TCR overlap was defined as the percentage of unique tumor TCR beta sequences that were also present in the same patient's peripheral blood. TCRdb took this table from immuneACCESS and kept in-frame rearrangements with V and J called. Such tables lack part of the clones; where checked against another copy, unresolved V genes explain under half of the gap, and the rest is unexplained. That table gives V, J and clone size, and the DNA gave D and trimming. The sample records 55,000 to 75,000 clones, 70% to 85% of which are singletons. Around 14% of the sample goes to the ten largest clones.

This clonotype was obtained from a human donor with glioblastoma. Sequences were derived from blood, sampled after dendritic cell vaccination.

The DNA sequence reads TGCGCCAGCAGCCAAGATTCACAGGACCACTACGAGCAGTACTTC. This translates into CASSQDSQDHYEQYF. The rearranged chain carries TRBV4-3 and TRBJ2-7, and the D gene may be TRBD1, 5 bases matching. A distance of 12 bases separates the germline ends of V and J, which lose 0 bases and 3 bases respectively. The germline V gene yields LGHNA for CDR1 and YSLEER for CDR2. The CDR3 has 15 amino acids, counting the end cysteine and phenylalanine. Only CDR3 DNA remains: 45 bases, in frame from the first base.